The TCR beta chain described here comes from a study of T cell repertoires in cytomegalovirus infection. The overall study: Recently identified HLA-C-restricted CMV epitopes were used, and well-studied HLA-B-restricted CMV epitopes were used as well. In public TCR beta signatures, there were indications of both CMV infection and matching HLA type. Notes on the study in general: HLA-C-restricted CMV clonotypes gave the most frequent clonotype in two of eight donors. Cumulative frequency (of public TCR beta family members) identified carriers of CMV plus the relevant HLA.

TCRdb reprocessed the reads with MiXCR, giving one entry per CDR3 protein. The repertoire consists of tens of thousands of distinct CDR3 sequences, with roughly a quarter occurring once and the leading ten covering roughly 50%. Per germline, CDR1 SGHAT and CDR2 FQDESV (reference sequence). Trimming removed 5 bases at V and 8 bases at J, with 13 bases between. The CDR3 is 13 residues long. Many counts were recorded for this clonotype. The antigen is not known. This specimen consisted of CD8+ T cells from cultured PBMCs, obtained from culture after CMV antigen stimulation. The receptor's source is a human donor in good health (CMV status not recorded). Some clones in this sample may be carry-over from other donors' samples. This rearrangement joins TRBV11-1 to TRBJ2-1, with D tentatively TRBD1 (6 bases). CDR3 sequence (DNA): TGTGCCAGCAGCCGGACAGATCCGGATGAGCAGTTCTTC. Translating it yields CASSRTDPDEQFF.